These T cell receptor beta chains were read from a single sample in a study of CD8 T cells in Susac syndrome. TCRdb re-derived calls from the immunoSEQ multiplex PCR reads in MiXCR, one entry per CDR3 protein. Of some 150,000 distinct CDR3 sequences listed, approximately 95% are singletons. Sequenced material: CD4+ T cells from PBMCs. All receptors come from a human donor with Susac syndrome. Both conserved end residues are trimmed from each CDR3.

TRBJ1-1 | TRBV29-1 | SVAEGANTEAF
TRBJ2-7 | TRBV25-1 | ASSTLSEQY
TRBJ1-1 | TRBV5-1 | ASSSAPVNTEAF
TRBJ1-2 | TRBV29-1 | SIQGAGSYGYT
TRBJ1-1 | TRBV20-1 | SARQGRSSGQAF
TRBJ1-1 | TRBV29-1 | SVQEVGTEAF
TRBJ2-1 | TRBV20-1 | SAREWGARDEQF
TRBJ1-1 | TRBV14 | ASSQSGHTEAF
TRBJ2-2 | TRBV7-3 | ASSQSSGGLNTGELF
TRBJ2-7 | TRBV4-1 | ASSHLPRERPLYEQY
TRBJ2-5 | TRBV12-3/TRBV12-4 | ASSQRPRLAGDKETQY
TRBJ1-5 | TRBV12-3/TRBV12-4 | ASSTKNVQPQH
TRBJ2-3 | TRBV9 | ASSDPDSSRSATQY
TRBJ2-7 | TRBV9 | ASKGRGEQY
TRBJ1-1 | TRBV29-1 | SGGQRNTEAF
TRBJ2-1 | TRBV7-9 | ASSHAGALVYEQF
TRBJ2-1 | TRBV29-1 | SASPLAGHSYNEQF
TRBJ2-7 | TRBV9 | ASSVETGSYEQY
TRBJ2-5 | TRBV5-1 | ASSSGIQETQY
TRBJ2-5 | TRBV7-6 | ASSQQGHQETQY
TRBJ2-5 | TRBV28 | ASSLGSQETQY
TRBJ2-3 | TRBV14 | ASSTQGQAPQY
TRBJ1-6 | TRBV29-1 | SVDGGEGAPLH
TRBJ2-1 | TRBV7-6 | ASSSRDNSGGYSSYNEQF
TRBJ2-4 | TRBV20-1 | SAASGARDIQY
TRBJ2-5 | TRBV29-1 | STTGNQETQY
TRBJ2-3 | TRBV2 | ASSEPSPGLATDTQY
TRBJ1-6 | TRBV20-1 | SARENSKNSPLH
TRBJ2-6 | TRBV13 | ASSLGSQSISGANVLT
TRBJ1-6 | TRBV7-3 | ASSLVSGSPLH
TRBJ1-6 | TRBV6-5 | ASMLGQHNSPLH
TRBJ2-7 | TRBV27 | ASSDGYEQY
TRBJ1-6 | TRBV13 | ASSLGQVNSPLH
TRBJ1-1 | TRBV10-3 | AIRERNTEAF
TRBJ2-7 | TRBV25-1 | ASSGTSGGLSYEQY
TRBJ1-3 | TRBV7-2 | ASSLRGMMRNTIY
TRBJ2-2 | TRBV11-2 | ASSLGLFSSGELF
TRBJ2-3 | TRBV20-1 | SARTAGGFVDTQY
TRBJ1-2 | TRBV9 | ASSVDGDSYGYT
TRBJ1-3 | TRBV29-1 | SVAGEVTSGNTIY
TRBJ1-1 | TRBV25-1 | ASRMTGGPNTEAF
TRBJ2-2 | TRBV7-2 | ASTNRGFTGELF
TRBJ2-1 | TRBV3-1 | ASSQTAGTYNEQF
TRBJ1-6 | TRBV4-3 | ASSQDLHESGSRSPLH
TRBJ1-1 | TRBV7-3 | ASSTGTPMNTEAF
TRBJ2-3 | TRBV18 | ASSHRDTQY
TRBJ2-3 | TRBV4-2 | ASSQPLGGGTDTQY
TRBJ2-4 | TRBV20-1 | SARTGEAKNIQY
TRBJ2-4 | TRBV12-3/TRBV12-4 | ASSLVGAEDIQY
TRBJ1-4 | TRBV7-9 | ASSILDRGSEKLF
TRBJ2-6 | TRBV20-1 | SAGRAYPGANVLT
TRBJ1-1 | TRBV14 | ASSQDLATGGGTEAF
TRBJ1-6 | TRBV5-4 | ASSLPGGVSSPLH